What follows is one TCR beta chain and its context. Trimming removed 2 bases at V and 1 base at J, with 2 bases between. CDR1 and CDR2 from the germline V gene are SNHLY and FYNNEI. This CDR3 spans 12 amino acids. This entry belongs to a study of blood T cell repertoires in COVID-19. The method was immunoSEQ multiplex PCR; TCRdb's version includes in-frame clones alone and lacks a portion of them. The sample lists over 150,000 clones, under 90% seen once, with around 3.2% in the top ten. The receptor's source is a woman in her sixties or seventies who had recovered from COVID-19. The chain combines TRBV2 with TRBJ1-1, with D hard to call. Sequenced material: PBMCs or T cells enriched from blood (not recorded which). This CDR3 reads CASSERNTEAFF. The DNA of the CDR3 is TGTGCCAGCAGTGAACGGAACACTGAAGCTTTCTTT.